One T cell receptor beta chain is described in this entry. These data are taken from a study of T-cell reconstitution after alpha-beta-depleted transplantation in children. Preparation of the TCRbeta library was carried out with unique molecular identifiers. TCRdb passed the PCR reads through MiXCR, listing each CDR3 protein once. The sample consists of just over 350,000 distinct CDR3 sequences, roughly 15% of them appearing once. The TCR originated in a human donor who donated a stem cell graft to a child with Fanconi anemia. Here the sequenced sample was PBMCs, taken from the stem cell graft.

CDR3 sequence: CASSDITKPGAGRFPEAFF. The CDR3 DNA follows: TGTGCCAGCAGCGATATAACAAAACCAGGGGCAGGGAGGTTCCCTGAAGCTTTCTTT. The chain uses TRBV5-6 and TRBJ1-1; D is possibly TRBD1 (6 bases). The germline V gene encodes CDR1 SGHDT and CDR2 YYEEEE. This CDR3 has 19 amino acids. The germline V and J ends were trimmed by 4 bases and 6 bases, with 31 bases remaining between them.